This T cell receptor (beta chain) emerged from a study of blood T cell repertoires in COVID-19. Study summary: Some COVID-19 samples were acute and others convalescent; all came from the United States, Italy and Spain. PBMCs, B-cell-depleted T cells, or T cells were the source of the cDNA or gDNA that made up the material.

The ends lost 4 bases at V and 7 bases at J; junction bases unmatched: 6. CDR3 size: 13 residues. Germline loops: CDR1 LGHNT, CDR2 FRNRAP. Per the original methods: Reference gene primer amplification gave nucleated cell count estimates. Profiling relied on immunoSEQ multiplex PCR, and the TCRdb table lists in-frame clones only, not all of them. V, J and clone size are taken as reported in that table, and D and trimming were inferred from the DNA itself. The data contain around 240,000 clones, around 83% of them singletons. This chain joins TRBV12-5 and TRBJ1-2, with 7 bases that match TRBD1. This sequence was found in a woman aged 45-59 years with acute or convalescent COVID-19. Sequencing used peripheral blood. As DNA, the CDR3 is TGTGCTAGTGGTTATGACAGGGTAGGTGGCTACACCTTC. Its translation: CASGYDRVGGYTF. Full variable domain (outside the CDR3, taken from reference TRBV12-5 and TRBJ1-2): DARVTQTPRHKVTEMGQEVTMRCQPILGHNTVFWYRQTMMQGLELLAYFRNRAPLDDSGMPKDRFSAEMPDATLATLKIQPSEPRDSAVYFCASGYDRVGGYTFGSGTRLTVV.